These 31 T cell receptor beta chains were sequenced from one sample in a study of identical twins. TCRdb reanalysed the 5' RACE reads using MiXCR and keeps one entry per CDR3 protein. The sample consists of hundreds of thousands of distinct CDR3 sequences, approximately 9% of them appearing once. Sequencing was performed on memory (CD45RO+) T cells sorted from blood. The receptors derive from a woman between 18 and 30 years old in good health.

The J gene is TRBJ2-4, the V gene TRBV11-2, with D perhaps TRBD2 (6 bases). The V end was cut by 5 bases, the J end by 8 bases, with 16 bases between. In germline, CDR1 is SGHAT, CDR2 FQNNGV. The CDR3 spans 14 residues. The CDR3 sequence: CASSPSSANHIQYF. The CDR3 DNA reads TGTGCCAGCAGCCCTTCTAGCGCCAATCACATTCAGTACTTC.

This clonotype was seen only a few times. The CDR3 sequence: CSATGSWEVHEKLFF. The CDR3 nucleotides read TGCAGTGCTACAGGGAGTTGGGAGGTGCATGAAAAACTGTTTTTT. The gene calls are TRBV20-1 and TRBJ1-4, with D possibly matching TRBD1 (5 bases). In germline, CDR1 is DFQATT, CDR2 SNEGSKA (reference sequence). V shed 4 bases and J shed 6 bases, with 18 bases lying between them. The CDR3 contains 15 residues.

This clonotype was seen only a few times. V gene TRBV6-6 combines with J gene TRBJ1-1, with unresolved D. The V end was cut by 5 bases, the J end by 10 bases, with 14 bases between. The CDR3 extends over 12 amino acids. Germline loops: CDR1 MNHNY, CDR2 SVGAGI (reference sequence). The CDR3 DNA reads TGTGCCAGCAGTCAACCGGGCACAACAGCTTTCTTT. Translating gives CASSQPGTTAFF.

This clonotype has just a few counts. The genes are TRBV6-1 and TRBJ1-4, with D perhaps TRBD1 (5 bases). The CDR3 runs 15 residues. V was shortened by 4 bases and J by 5 bases, with 14 bases between the two germline ends. CDR1 is MNHNS, CDR2 SASEGT, per germline. The CDR3 spells CASSANRGRNEKLFF. The CDR3 nucleotides read TGTGCCAGCAGTGCTAATCGGGGGAGAAATGAAAAACTGTTTTTT.

Ten or more counts support this clonotype. The chain is built from TRBV7-9 and TRBJ2-7; no definite D call. CDR1 is SEHNR and CDR2 is FQNEAQ in the germline V gene (reference sequence). The CDR3 spans 12 residues. Trimming cost V 3 bases and J 4 bases, with 7 bases left between them. This CDR3 reads CASSFMGYEQYF. The CDR3 DNA follows: TGTGCCAGCAGCTTCATGGGATACGAGCAGTACTTC.

In DNA form, the CDR3 reads TGTGCCAGCAGCCCCCTCGGCGGGGGGGGATCTACTGAAGCTTTCTTT. As protein: CASSPLGGGGSTEAFF. V usage is TRBV9 and J usage is TRBJ1-1; a weak D match, TRBD1 (5 bases). The length of the CDR3 is 16 residues. The V gene lost 4 bases and the J gene lost 5 bases, with 21 bases spanning the gap. Germline-derived CDR1 and CDR2 are SGDLS and YYNGEE.

This clonotype came up a few times. The V call is TRBV20-1, the J call TRBJ1-3, with 7 bases fitting TRBD1. The germline CDR1 and CDR2 sequences are DFQATT and SNEGSKA (reference sequence). Losses at the gene ends were 6 bases for V and 4 bases for J; bases not matched to a gene: 6. The CDR3 loop spans 13 amino acids. The CDR3 bases are TGCAGTGCCAGGGGGGGGCAGGGAAACACCATATATTTT. As protein: CSARGGQGNTIYF.

This clonotype has ten or more counts. V gene TRBV3-1 combines with J gene TRBJ1-3; tentative D call: TRBD1 (5 bases). This CDR3 contains 14 residues. V gave up 2 bases and J gave up 0 bases, with 5 bases separating them. Germline values: CDR1 LGHDT, CDR2 YNNKEL (reference sequence). The CDR3 sequence: CASSQQGSGNTIYF. The DNA of the CDR3 is TGTGCCAGCAGCCAACAGGGCTCTGGAAACACCATATATTTT.

This clonotype was seen at least ten times. This chain's CDR3 is CAWSGADSNQPQHF. In nucleotides, the CDR3 is TGTGCCTGGAGTGGGGCAGATAGCAATCAGCCCCAGCATTTT. The chain combines TRBV30 with TRBJ1-5; D remains ambiguous. Germline V gene lookup returns CDR1 GTSNPN and CDR2 SVGIG (reference sequence). The CDR3 sequence is 14 residues long. Trimming took 1 base from V and 0 from J, leaving 7 bases between them.

The table lists this clonotype with a few counts. This chain links TRBV11-3 with TRBJ2-1; TRBD1 matches at 7 bases. The V segment lost 5 bases and the J segment 5 bases; nucleotides outside the gene matches: 9. Germline CDR1 and CDR2: SGHNT and YENEEA. The CDR3 consists of 15 residues. CDR3 loop: CASSQQGRRDNEQFF. CDR3 in DNA: TGTGCCAGCAGCCAACAGGGGAGACGGGACAATGAGCAGTTCTTC.

This clonotype was found a few times. V is TRBV18 and J is TRBJ1-2; tentatively, D is TRBD1 (5 bases). The V gene's germline CDR1 is KGHSH and CDR2 LQKENI. Trimming removed 2 bases from V and 4 bases from J, with 11 bases in between. The CDR3 runs to 14 residues. CDR3 protein: CASSPGTGLYGYTF. CDR3 bases: TGTGCCAGCTCACCAGGGACGGGCCTCTATGGCTACACCTTC.

This clonotype showed up many times. The gene calls are TRBV20-1 and TRBJ2-1, with D perhaps given as TRBD1 or TRBD2 (6 bases each). The CDR3 runs to 12 residues. CDR1 and CDR2 from the germline V gene are DFQATT and SNEGSKA (reference sequence). Written as DNA, the CDR3 is TGCAGCCTGGAGGGGGGATACAATGAGCAGTTCTTC. Residues: CSLEGGYNEQFF.

The chain is built from TRBV5-6 and TRBJ1-2; weak D call: TRBD1 (5 bases). CDR1 is SGHDT, CDR2 YYEEEE, per germline. This CDR3 has 16 residues. The V gene lost 0 bases and the J gene lost 2 bases, with 14 bases spanning the gap. CDR3 sequence (DNA): TGTGCCAGCAGCTTGGCCGGGAGGGGTCAAAACTATGGCTACACCTTC. It codes for CASSLAGRGQNYGYTF. Looking up the rest from reference TRBV5-6 and TRBJ1-2 gives the full variable domain: DAGVTQSPTHLIKTRGQQVTLRCSPKSGHDTVSWYQQALGQGPQFIFQYYEEEERQRGNFPDRFSGHQFPNYSSELNVNALLLGDSALYLCASSLAGRGQNYGYTFGSGTRLTVV.

The chain employs TRBV10-3 and TRBJ1-5, with D possibly TRBD1 on 5 matching bases. The germline CDR1 and CDR2 sequences are ENHRY and SYGVKD. The V end lost 0 bases, the J end lost 0 bases, and 15 bases lay between the germline ends. The CDR3 is made up of 18 amino acids. CDR3 residues: CAISESAAGRHSNQPQHF. DNA for the CDR3: TGTGCCATCAGTGAGTCAGCGGCAGGGAGACATAGCAATCAGCCCCAGCATTTT.

The J gene is TRBJ2-7, the V gene TRBV18; D is undetermined. The V and J ends lost 2 bases and 5 bases respectively, with 13 bases between them. CDR3 length equals 14 residues. Looked up from germline, CDR1 is KGHSH and CDR2 is LQKENI. The CDR3 region is CASSPGFLLHEQYF. The CDR3 DNA reads as TGTGCCAGCTCACCAGGGTTTCTTCTCCACGAGCAGTACTTC.

This CDR3 reads CASSPPTGGTDTQYF. The CDR3 DNA sequence: TGTGCCAGCTCACCCCCCACTGGCGGCACAGATACGCAGTATTTT. The chain employs TRBV18 and TRBJ2-3; no clear D. The germline CDR1 and CDR2 sequences are KGHSH and LQKENI. The CDR3 is 15 residues long. V was pared by 3 bases and J by 1 base, with 11 bases between. The entire variable domain, with the rest obtained from reference TRBV18 and TRBJ2-3, is as follows: NAGVMQNPRHLVRRRGQEARLRCSPMKGHSHVYWYRQLPEEGLKFMVYLQKENIIDESGMPKERFSAEFPKEGPSILRIQQVVRGDSAAYFCASSPPTGGTDTQYFGPGTRLTVL.

This clonotype has only a few counts. The chain has TRBV20-1 and TRBJ1-6; tentatively, D is TRBD1 (5 bases). V gave up 6 bases and J gave up 8 bases, with 17 bases separating them. The CDR3 length is 14 residues. From germline, CDR1 is DFQATT and CDR2 SNEGSKA (reference sequence). CDR3 sequence: CSARTGTEYSPLHF. CDR3 DNA: TGCAGTGCACGTACCGGGACGGAATATTCACCCCTCCACTTT.

This clonotype was seen ten or more times. The V gene is TRBV7-2, the J gene TRBJ2-1; TRBD2 matches at 11 bases. Per germline, CDR1 SGHTA and CDR2 FQGNSA. The length of the CDR3 is 16 residues. V dropped 5 bases and J dropped 1; count of bases not matched to a gene: 4. The CDR3 region is CASSPGLAASYNEQFF. DNA for the CDR3: TGTGCCAGCAGCCCGGGACTAGCGGCGTCCTACAATGAGCAGTTCTTC.

This clonotype has at least ten counts. The junction shows a germline mismatch at one end, possibly a read error. The J gene is TRBJ2-4, the V gene TRBV20-1, with 10 bases fitting TRBD2. This CDR3 is built from 17 residues. Germline assignment: CDR1 DFQATT and CDR2 SNEGSKA (reference sequence). CDR3 residues: CSARALGLAGAENIQYF. The CDR3 DNA reads TGCAGTGCTAGAGCCCTTGGGCTAGCGGGAGCCGAAAACATTCAGTACTTC.

The sample holds many counts of this clonotype. The V call is TRBV20-1, the J call TRBJ2-7; a possible D gene is TRBD2 (6 bases). V shed 0 bases and J shed 3 bases, with 12 bases lying between them. The CDR3 has 14 residues. The germline gives CDR1 DFQATT, CDR2 SNEGSKA (reference sequence). CDR3 sequence reads: CSARDAGRRYEQYF. The CDR3 DNA sequence: TGCAGTGCTAGAGATGCGGGGCGACGCTACGAGCAGTACTTC.

This clonotype appeared many times. V usage is TRBV3-1 and J usage is TRBJ2-3; weak D call: TRBD2 (6 bases). In germline, CDR1 is LGHDT, CDR2 YNNKEL (reference sequence). V lost 4 bases and J lost 5, with 16 bases in between. This CDR3 is built from 15 residues. The CDR3, as DNA: TGTGCCAGCAGCCTCTCCGGGGGTCTGCGAGATACGCAGTATTTT. It yields the protein CASSLSGGLRDTQYF.

This chain joins TRBV5-5 and TRBJ1-1; D call uncertain. Germline V gene sequence: CDR1 SGHKS, CDR2 YYEKEE (reference sequence). The CDR3 extends over 14 amino acids. The V and J ends lost 5 bases and 8 bases respectively, with 19 bases between them. The chain's CDR3 is CASRPTITATEAFF. The CDR3 nucleotides are TGTGCCAGCAGACCCACTATTACAGCCACCGAAGCTTTCTTT.

This clonotype was found a few times. The rearrangement links TRBV15 to TRBJ2-2; no clear D. V was pared by 0 bases and J by 8 bases, with 4 bases between. This CDR3 has 12 residues. Germline V CDR1 and CDR2: LNHNV, YYDKDF (reference sequence). The CDR3 sequence is CATSRDWGELFF. The CDR3 bases are TGTGCCACCAGCAGAGATTGGGGGGAGCTGTTTTTT.

The gene calls are TRBV20-1 and TRBJ2-3; D uncertain. The CDR3 totals 11 residues. From germline, CDR1 is DFQATT and CDR2 SNEGSKA (reference sequence). V was cut by 5 bases and J by 6 bases, with 9 bases left in between. DNA of the CDR3: TGCAGTGCTTCACCCCGGGATACGCAGTATTTT. Amino acid sequence: CSASPRDTQYF.

This clonotype was picked up many times. This chain connects TRBV24-1 to TRBJ2-2; D gene unclear. The CDR3 is made up of 14 amino acids. Germline CDR1 KGHDR, CDR2 SFDVKD. V shed 4 bases and J shed 2 bases, with 7 bases lying between them. The CDR3 sequence: CATSDYRNTGELFF. CDR3 nucleotides: TGTGCCACCAGTGACTATAGAAACACCGGGGAGCTGTTTTTT.

The chain combines TRBV28 with TRBJ2-1; D remains ambiguous. Germline V gives CDR1 MDHEN, CDR2 SYDVKM. This CDR3 is built from 13 residues. Trimming took 6 bases from V and 9 from J, leaving 15 bases between them. In DNA form, the CDR3 reads TGTGCCAGCAGAGGCCGTCTTAGTGGTGAGCAGTTCTTC. Translation: CASRGRLSGEQFF.

This clonotype was seen a handful of times. V and J are TRBV5-5 and TRBJ2-6; unclear D gene. V gave up 3 bases and J gave up 6 bases, with 7 bases separating them. Per germline, CDR1 SGHKS and CDR2 YYEKEE (reference sequence). The CDR3 runs 13 residues. CDR3 in DNA: TGTGCCAGCAGCTCCCGTGAGGCCAACGTCCTGACTTTC. This sequence encodes CASSSREANVLTF.

The V gene is TRBV6-1, the J gene TRBJ1-1; 7 bases are a match to TRBD1. The CDR3 length is 13 residues. CDR1 MNHNS and CDR2 SASEGT come from the germline V gene. V trimming: 8 bases; J trimming: 1 base; junction bases outside the gene matches: 4. The CDR3 DNA reads TGTGCCAGCCTACAGGGGACGAACACTGAAGCTTTCTTT. Translation: CASLQGTNTEAFF.

The table lists this clonotype with a few counts. This sequence joins TRBV2 and TRBJ2-2, with 8 bases lining up with TRBD1. The ends lost 6 bases at V and 8 bases at J; junction bases unmatched: 11. Germline V gene lookup returns CDR1 SNHLY and CDR2 FYNNEI. There are 15 residues in the CDR3. CDR3 in amino acids: CASSMDRVSSGELFF. CDR3 nucleotide sequence: TGTGCCAGCAGCATGGACAGGGTATCGTCGGGGGAGCTGTTTTTT.

This clonotype came up many times. The chain uses TRBV10-3 and TRBJ2-1, with TRBD1 identical over 8 bases. This CDR3 comprises 16 residues. After removal of 6 bases from V and 7 bases from J, the junction contained 14 bases not matched to a gene. Germline V gene lookup returns CDR1 ENHRY and CDR2 SYGVKD. This CDR3 is CAIRDRDPHHRNEQFF. For the CDR3, the DNA is TGTGCCATCAGGGACAGGGATCCCCACCATCGTAATGAGCAGTTCTTC.

This clonotype was counted between two and nine times. The V gene is TRBV4-3, the J gene TRBJ2-6; the D is unclear. CDR3 size: 14 residues. Trimming stripped 2 bases from V and 2 bases from J, with 4 bases between. Germline V lookup: CDR1 LGHNA, CDR2 YSLEER. The CDR3 sequence is CASSQSTGANVLTF. The CDR3, as DNA: TGCGCCAGCAGCCAAAGTACTGGGGCCAACGTCCTGACTTTC.